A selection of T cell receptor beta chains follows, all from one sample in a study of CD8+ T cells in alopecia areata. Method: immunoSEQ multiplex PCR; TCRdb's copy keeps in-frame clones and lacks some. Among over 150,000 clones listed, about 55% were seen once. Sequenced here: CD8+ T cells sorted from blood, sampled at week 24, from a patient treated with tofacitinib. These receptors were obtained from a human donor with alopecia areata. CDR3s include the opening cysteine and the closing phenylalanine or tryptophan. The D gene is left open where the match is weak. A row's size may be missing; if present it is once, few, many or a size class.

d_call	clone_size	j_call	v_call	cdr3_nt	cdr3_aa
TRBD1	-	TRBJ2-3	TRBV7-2	TGTGCCAGCAGCCTCCGGGACAGAGCTGGTGATACGCAGTATTTT	CASSLRDRAGDTQYF
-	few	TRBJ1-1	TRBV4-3	TGCGCCAGCAGCCAAGATTGGGGTGGGCCGAACACTGAAGCTTTCTTT	CASSQDWGGPNTEAFF
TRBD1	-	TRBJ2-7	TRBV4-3	TGCGCCAGCAGCCAAGACAGGGGGCCTGGATACGAGCAGTACTTC	CASSQDRGPGYEQYF
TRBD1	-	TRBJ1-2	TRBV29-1	TGCAGCGTTACAGGGGCCACGGGTGGCTACACCTTC	CSVTGATGGYTF
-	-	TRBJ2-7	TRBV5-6	TGTGCCAGCAGCCGGGGACAAGGCGAGCAGTACTTC	CASSRGQGEQYF
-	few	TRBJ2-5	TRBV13	TGTGCCAGCAGCGCACCACAAGAGACCCAGTACTTC	CASSAPQETQYF
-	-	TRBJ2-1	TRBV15	TGTGCCACTACGACTGAATTCTCCTACAATGAGCAGTTCTTC	CATTTEFSYNEQFF
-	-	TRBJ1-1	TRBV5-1	TGCGCCAGCAGCCTCGGGACGGGCACTGAAGCTTTCTTT	CASSLGTGTEAFF
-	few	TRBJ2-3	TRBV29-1	TGCAGCGTTCTGGCGGGGGACATCAGCACAGATACGCAGTATTTT	CSVLAGDISTDTQYF
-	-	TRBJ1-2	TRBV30	TGTGCCTGCACCCGAAGCTATGGCTACACCTTC	CACTRSYGYTF
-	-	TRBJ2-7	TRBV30	TGTGCCTGGAGTGTACATCGGGGATACGAGCAGTACTTC	CAWSVHRGYEQYF
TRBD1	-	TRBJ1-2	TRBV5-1	TGCGCCAGCAGCCCCAACAGGGGCCACGGGGATGGCTACACCTTC	CASSPNRGHGDGYTF
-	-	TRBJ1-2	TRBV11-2	TGTGCCAGCAGGGAGGGGAACGGCTACACCTTC	CASREGNGYTF
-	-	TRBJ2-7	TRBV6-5	TGTGCCAGCAGTAGCCAACAGGGCATCTCCTACGAGCAGTACTTC	CASSSQQGISYEQYF
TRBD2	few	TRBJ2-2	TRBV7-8	TGTGCCAGCAGCGGCTCTGGGACTATCACCGGGGAGCTGTTTTTT	CASSGSGTITGELFF
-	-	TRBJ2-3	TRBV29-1	TGCAGCGCACACACAGATACGCAGTATTTT	CSAHTDTQYF
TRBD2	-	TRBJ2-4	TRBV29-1	TGCAGCGTTGAAAAGCGGGGGGCAAGTCAAAACATTCAGTACTTC	CSVEKRGASQNIQYF
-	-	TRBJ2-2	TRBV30	TGTGCCTGGAGTGTAGCGGACAGAGGGGGGGAGCTGTTTTTT	CAWSVADRGGELFF
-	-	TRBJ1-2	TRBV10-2	TGCGCCAGCAGCGGGGAGGGTTATGGCTACACCTTC	CASSGEGYGYTF
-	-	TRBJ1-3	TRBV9	TGTGCCAGCAGCGGAGGGGATGGAAACACCATATATTTT	CASSGGDGNTIYF
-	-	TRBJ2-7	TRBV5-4	TGTGCCAGCAGCTTCGACGGTGGATACGAGCAGTACTTC	CASSFDGGYEQYF
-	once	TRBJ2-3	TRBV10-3	TGTGCCATCAGTGTTACACCGGGACATCAGGCGGATACGCAGTATTTT	CAISVTPGHQADTQYF
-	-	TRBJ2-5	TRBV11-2	TGTGCCAGCAGCTCGGGGGGACAGGACCAAGAGACCCAGTACTTC	CASSSGGQDQETQYF
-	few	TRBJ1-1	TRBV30	TGTGCCTGGACCACCGGGCTCATGAACACTGAAGCTTTCTTT	CAWTTGLMNTEAFF
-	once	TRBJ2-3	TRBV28	TGTGCCAGCACGGACAGATCCACAGATACGCAGTATTTT	CASTDRSTDTQYF
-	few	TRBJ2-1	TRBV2	TGTGCCAGCAGCCGCCGTCATGAGCAGTTCTTC	CASSRRHEQFF
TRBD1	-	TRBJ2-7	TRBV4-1	TGCGCCAGCAGCCAAGATACAGGGGGCTACGAGCAGTACTTC	CASSQDTGGYEQYF
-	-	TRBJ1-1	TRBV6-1	TGTGCCAGCAGGGCCCTGGACACTGAAGCTTTCTTT	CASRALDTEAFF
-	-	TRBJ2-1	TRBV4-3	TGCGCCAGCAGCCAAGAATCCGAAAGGGATTATGAGCAGTTCTTC	CASSQESERDYEQFF
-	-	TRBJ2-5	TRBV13	TGTGCCAGCAGCTTACGGGGCCGCACACAAGAGACCCAGTACTTC	CASSLRGRTQETQYF
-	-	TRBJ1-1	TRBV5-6	TGTGCCAGCAACCAGGGCGGGAGAACTGAAGCTTTCTTT	CASNQGGRTEAFF
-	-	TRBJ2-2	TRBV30	TGTGCCTGGAGTCCAGGGATGGGCACCGGGGAGCTGTTTTTT	CAWSPGMGTGELFF
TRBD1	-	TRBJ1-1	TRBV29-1	TGCAGCGCTCTAGTACCGGGACAGGGAGTTATGGCTTTCTTT	CSALVPGQGVMAFF
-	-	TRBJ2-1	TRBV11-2	TGTGCCAGCACCCCGACCTCCAGTGAGCAGTTCTTC	CASTPTSSEQFF
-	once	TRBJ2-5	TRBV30	TGTGCCTGGCGTAGGGACACCCAGTACTTC	CAWRRDTQYF
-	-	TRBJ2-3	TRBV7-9	TGTGCCAGCAGCACCAGAACAGGGAGGTGGTCAGATACGCAGTATTTT	CASSTRTGRWSDTQYF
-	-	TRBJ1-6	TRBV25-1	TGTGCCAGCGGGGACCGGGACCTAAATTCACCCCTCCACTTT	CASGDRDLNSPLHF
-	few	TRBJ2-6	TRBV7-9	TGTGCCAGCAGTTTAAACTCGGGAGTCTCTGGGGCCAACGTCCTGACTTTC	CASSLNSGVSGANVLTF
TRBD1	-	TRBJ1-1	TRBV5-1	TGCGCCAGCAGCTTAGAACAGGGGAGGACCACTGAAGCTTTCTTT	CASSLEQGRTTEAFF
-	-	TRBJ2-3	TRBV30	TGTGCCTGGACCCGGGGGGCCTGGGATACGCAGTATTTT	CAWTRGAWDTQYF
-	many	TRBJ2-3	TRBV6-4	TGTGCCAGCAGTGACAGGGGCACAGATACGCAGTATTTT	CASSDRGTDTQYF
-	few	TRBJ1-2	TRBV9	TGTGCCAGCAGCGAACAGGGTGGCTATGGCTACACCTTC	CASSEQGGYGYTF
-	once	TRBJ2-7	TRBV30	TGTGCCTGGAGTGTGACAGAAGAGCAGTACTTC	CAWSVTEEQYF
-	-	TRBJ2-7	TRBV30	TGTGCCTGGAGTGTAGGGGGAGGCTACGAGCAGTACTTC	CAWSVGGGYEQYF
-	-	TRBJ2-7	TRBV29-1	TGCAGCGTTGAAACGGCGACCTACGAGCAGTACTTC	CSVETATYEQYF
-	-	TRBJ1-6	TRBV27	TGTGCCAGCAGTCCAGGGAGCCGGGGCTCTGCTTCACCCCTCCACTTT	CASSPGSRGSASPLHF
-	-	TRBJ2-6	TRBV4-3	TGCGCCAGCAGCCATCGTAGGGCTGGGGCCAACGTCCTGACTTTC	CASSHRRAGANVLTF
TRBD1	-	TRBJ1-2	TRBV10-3	TGTGCCATCAGTGATCGGCCCGTGACAGGGGTATATGGCTACACCTTC	CAISDRPVTGVYGYTF
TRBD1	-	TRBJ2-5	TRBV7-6	TGTGCCAGCAGCTTAGGAAACAGGGGAGAGACCCAGTACTTC	CASSLGNRGETQYF
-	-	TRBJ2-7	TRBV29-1	TGCAGCGTTGATGGAGGTGCCTCCTACGAGCAGTACTTC	CSVDGGASYEQYF
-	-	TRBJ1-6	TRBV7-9	TGTGCCAGCAGCTCAGACGCCGTCGGTTATTCACCCCTCCACTTT	CASSSDAVGYSPLHF